This T cell receptor (beta chain) was obtained from a study of blood T cells in healthy people across ages. Study information: When template switching was applied, about one barcoded beta molecule was captured per two T cells.

Study observations and caveats: Per-million-T-cell TCR beta diversity fell roughly linearly with age.

A remark on this clonotype: Its antigen is undetermined.

The use of a sample-barcoded 5' primer and a J-beta primer mix characterized a second PCR of about 6 to 12 cycles. TCRdb passed the 5' RACE reads through MiXCR, listing each CDR3 protein once. The sample yields 1.5 million to 2 million distinct CDR3 sequences, 28% seen once. Trimming stripped 4 bases from V and 0 bases from J, with 14 bases between. Germline V gene lookup returns CDR1 MGHRA and CDR2 YSYEKL. The CDR3 runs to 16 residues. The source of this sequence is a woman in her 30s in good health. The chain carries TRBV4-1 and TRBJ2-3; D might be TRBD1 or TRBD2, each matching 5 bases. Sequenced input: blood. The CDR3 DNA reads as TGCGCCAGCAGCCTACTGAGAGGGGACAGCACAGATACGCAGTATTTT. Residues: CASSLLRGDSTDTQYF.